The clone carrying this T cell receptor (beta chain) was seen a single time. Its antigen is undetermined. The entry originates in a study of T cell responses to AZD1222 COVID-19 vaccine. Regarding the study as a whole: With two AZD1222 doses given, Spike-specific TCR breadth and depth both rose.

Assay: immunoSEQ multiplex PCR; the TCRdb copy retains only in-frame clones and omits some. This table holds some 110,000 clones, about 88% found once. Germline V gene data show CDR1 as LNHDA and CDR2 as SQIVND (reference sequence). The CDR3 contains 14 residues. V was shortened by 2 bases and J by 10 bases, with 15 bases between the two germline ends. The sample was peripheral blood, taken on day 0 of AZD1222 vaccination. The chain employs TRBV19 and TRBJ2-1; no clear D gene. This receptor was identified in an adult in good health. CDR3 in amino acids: CASSIKGTNPEQFF. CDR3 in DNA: TGTGCCAGTAGTATAAAAGGAACCAACCCCGAGCAGTTCTTC.